This T cell receptor (beta chain) was captured by sequencing in a study of T cell responses to AZD1222 COVID-19 vaccine. V was clipped by 1 base and J by 0 bases; unmatched bases: 5. Germline V lookup: CDR1 SGHNT, CDR2 YENEEA. The CDR3 is made up of 16 amino acids. Sequencing was performed with immunoSEQ multiplex PCR; in TCRdb, only in-frame clones are kept and a portion is missing. Seen here are under 150,000 clones, over 90% observed once, and the top ten hold 5% to 6.5%. This TCR came from an adult in good health. The sample consisted of peripheral blood, taken on day 0 of AZD1222 vaccination. The chain has TRBV11-3 and TRBJ2-5; 7 positions agree with TRBD2. CDR3 in DNA: TGTGCCAGCAGCTTAGGATCTGCGGGGGACCAAGAGACCCAGTACTTC. Translated, it gives CASSLGSAGDQETQYF.